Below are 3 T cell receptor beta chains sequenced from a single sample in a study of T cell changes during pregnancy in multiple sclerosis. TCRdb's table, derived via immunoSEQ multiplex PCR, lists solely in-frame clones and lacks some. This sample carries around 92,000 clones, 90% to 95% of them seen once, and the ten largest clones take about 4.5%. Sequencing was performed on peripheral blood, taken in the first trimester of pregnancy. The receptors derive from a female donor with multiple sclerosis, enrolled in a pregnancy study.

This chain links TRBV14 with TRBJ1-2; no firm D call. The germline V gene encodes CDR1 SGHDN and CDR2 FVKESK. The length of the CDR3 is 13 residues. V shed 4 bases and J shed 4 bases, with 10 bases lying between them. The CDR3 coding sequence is TGTGCCAGCAGCCCCCTACGTGGCTATGGCTACACCTTC. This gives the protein CASSPLRGYGYTF.

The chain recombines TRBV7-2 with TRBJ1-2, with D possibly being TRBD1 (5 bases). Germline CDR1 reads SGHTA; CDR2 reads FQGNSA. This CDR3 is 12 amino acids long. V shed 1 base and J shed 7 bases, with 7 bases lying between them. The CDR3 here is CASSLGGRGYTF. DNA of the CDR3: TGTGCCAGCAGCTTAGGGGGCCGTGGCTACACCTTC. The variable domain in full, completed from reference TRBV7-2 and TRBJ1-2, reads GAGVSQSPSNKVTEKGKDVELRCDPISGHTALYWYRQSLGQGLEFLIYFQGNSAPDKSGLPSDRFSAERTGGSVSTLTIQRTQQEDSAVYLCASSLGGRGYTFGSGTRLTVV.

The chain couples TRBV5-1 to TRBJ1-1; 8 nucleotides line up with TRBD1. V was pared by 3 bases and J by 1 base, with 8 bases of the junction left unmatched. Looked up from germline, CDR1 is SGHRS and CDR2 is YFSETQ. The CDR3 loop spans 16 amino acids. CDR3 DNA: TGCGCCAGCAGCTCCGATTTGACAGGGGAGAACACTGAAGCTTTCTTT. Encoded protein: CASSSDLTGENTEAFF.